The 3 T cell receptor beta chains reported below all come from one sample, sequenced in a study of blood T cell repertoires in COVID-19. TCRdb's copy holds only in-frame clones and misses some; the assay was immunoSEQ multiplex PCR. Seen here are around 200,000 clones, around nine tenths observed once, and the top ten hold around 6.6%. Sequencing used peripheral blood. The receptors stem from a man aged 35 to 55 with acute or convalescent COVID-19.

This sequence joins TRBV7-2 and TRBJ2-1; the match to TRBD2 covers 10 bases. CDR1 SGHTA and CDR2 FQGNSA come from the germline V gene. This CDR3 is built from 15 residues. V shed 5 bases, J shed 9 bases, and the junction held 10 bases outside the gene matches. The DNA of the CDR3 is TGTGCCAGCAGCGCTGGACTAGCGGCGACGAGTGAGCAGTTCTTC. Residues: CASSAGLAATSEQFF.

The rearrangement joins TRBV7-9 to TRBJ2-2; D is perhaps TRBD1 (6 bases). V was clipped by 5 bases and J by 1 base, with 11 bases between them. CDR1 is SEHNR, CDR2 FQNEAQ, per germline (reference sequence). The CDR3 totals 15 residues. In nucleotides, the CDR3 is TGTGCCAGCAGCGGGGGCAGGGGGAACACCGGGGAGCTGTTTTTT. It translates to CASSGGRGNTGELFF.

The chain links TRBV30 to TRBJ1-2; 7 bases are a match to TRBD1. The CDR3 has 14 residues. V trimming: 2 bases; J trimming: 7 bases; junction bases outside the gene matches: 10. CDR1 and CDR2 from the germline V gene are GTSNPN and SVGIG (reference sequence). The CDR3 DNA follows: TGTGCCTGGAGTAGGATGACAGGGCGAGCTGGCTACACCTTC. This gives the protein CAWSRMTGRAGYTF.